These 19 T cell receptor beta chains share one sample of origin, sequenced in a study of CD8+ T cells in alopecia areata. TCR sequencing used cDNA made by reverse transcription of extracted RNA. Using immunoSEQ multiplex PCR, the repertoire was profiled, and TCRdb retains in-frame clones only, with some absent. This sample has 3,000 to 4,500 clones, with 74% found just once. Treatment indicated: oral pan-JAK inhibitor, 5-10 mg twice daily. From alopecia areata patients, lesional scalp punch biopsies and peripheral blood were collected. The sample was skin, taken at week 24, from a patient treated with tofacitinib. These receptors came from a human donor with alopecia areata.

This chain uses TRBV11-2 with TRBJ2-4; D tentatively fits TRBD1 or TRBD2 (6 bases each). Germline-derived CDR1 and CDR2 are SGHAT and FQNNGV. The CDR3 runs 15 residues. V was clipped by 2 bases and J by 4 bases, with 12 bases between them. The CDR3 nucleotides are TGTGCCAGCAGCTTAATGGGGGGCGAGAAAAACATTCAGTACTTC. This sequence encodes CASSLMGGEKNIQYF.

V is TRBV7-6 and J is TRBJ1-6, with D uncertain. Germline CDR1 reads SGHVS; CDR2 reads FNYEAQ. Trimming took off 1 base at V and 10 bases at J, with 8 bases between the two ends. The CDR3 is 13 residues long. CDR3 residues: CASSLVRDSPLHF. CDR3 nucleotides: TGTGCCAGCAGCTTAGTTAGAGACTCACCCCTCCACTTT. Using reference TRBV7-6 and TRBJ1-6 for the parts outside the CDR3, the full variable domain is GAGVSQSPRYKVTKRGQDVALRCDPISGHVSLYWYRQALGQGPEFLTYFNYEAQQDKSGLPNDRFSAERPEGSISTLTIQRTEQRDSAMYRCASSLVRDSPLHFGNGTRLTVT.

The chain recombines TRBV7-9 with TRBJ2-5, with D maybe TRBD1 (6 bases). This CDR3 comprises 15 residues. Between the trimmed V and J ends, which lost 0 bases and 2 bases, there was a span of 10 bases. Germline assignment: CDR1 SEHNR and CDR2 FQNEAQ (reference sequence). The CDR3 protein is CASSLASGQQETQYF. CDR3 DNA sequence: TGTGCCAGCAGCTTAGCGTCCGGACAGCAAGAGACCCAGTACTTC.

CDR3 sequence (DNA): TGCGCCAGCAGCTTGGGTTCAGGGCGGGACTATGGCTACACCTTC. Residues: CASSLGSGRDYGYTF. This rearrangement joins TRBV5-1 to TRBJ1-2; perhaps TRBD1 as D (5 bases). The CDR3 consists of 15 residues. Germline CDR1 reads SGHRS; CDR2 reads YFSETQ. With 0 bases removed from V and 3 bases from J, the gap between germline ends came to 12 bases.

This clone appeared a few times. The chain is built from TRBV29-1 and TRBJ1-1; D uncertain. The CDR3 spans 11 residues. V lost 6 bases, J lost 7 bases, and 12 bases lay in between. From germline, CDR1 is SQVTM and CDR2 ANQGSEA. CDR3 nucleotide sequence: TGCAGCGTATTGAATTGGGGTGAAGCTTTCTTT. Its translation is CSVLNWGEAFF.

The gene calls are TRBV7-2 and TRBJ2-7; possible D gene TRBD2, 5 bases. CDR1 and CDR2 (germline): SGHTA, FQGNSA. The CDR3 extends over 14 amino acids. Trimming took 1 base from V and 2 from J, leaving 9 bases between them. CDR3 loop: CASSLGSGTYEQYF. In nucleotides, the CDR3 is TGTGCCAGCAGCTTAGGTTCCGGGACCTACGAGCAGTACTTC.

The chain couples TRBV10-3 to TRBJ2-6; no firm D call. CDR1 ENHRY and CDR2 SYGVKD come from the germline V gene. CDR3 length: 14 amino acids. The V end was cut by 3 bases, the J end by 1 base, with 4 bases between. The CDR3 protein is CAISDSSGANVLTF. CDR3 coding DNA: TGTGCCATCAGTGACAGTTCTGGGGCCAACGTCCTGACTTTC.

DNA for the CDR3: TGTGCCAGCAGTTCTTCCGGGACAGGGATCACCTACGAGCAGTACTTC. It yields the protein CASSSSGTGITYEQYF. The V gene is TRBV28, the J gene TRBJ2-7; 9 bases align to TRBD1. This CDR3 spans 16 amino acids. The V segment lost 4 bases and the J segment 2 bases; nucleotides outside the gene matches: 9. Germline V gene lookup returns CDR1 MDHEN and CDR2 SYDVKM.

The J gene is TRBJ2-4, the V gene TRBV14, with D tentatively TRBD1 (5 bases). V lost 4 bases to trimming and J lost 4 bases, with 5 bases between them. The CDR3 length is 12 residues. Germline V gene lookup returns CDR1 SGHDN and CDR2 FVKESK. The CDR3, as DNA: TGTGCCAGCAGCCGACAGAAAAACATTCAGTACTTC. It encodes CASSRQKNIQYF.

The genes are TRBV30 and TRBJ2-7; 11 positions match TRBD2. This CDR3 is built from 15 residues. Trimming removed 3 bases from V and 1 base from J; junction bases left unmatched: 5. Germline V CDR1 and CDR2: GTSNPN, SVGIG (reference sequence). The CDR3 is CAWRSTSGVSYEQYF. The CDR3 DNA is TGTGCCTGGAGATCGACTAGCGGGGTTTCCTACGAGCAGTACTTC.

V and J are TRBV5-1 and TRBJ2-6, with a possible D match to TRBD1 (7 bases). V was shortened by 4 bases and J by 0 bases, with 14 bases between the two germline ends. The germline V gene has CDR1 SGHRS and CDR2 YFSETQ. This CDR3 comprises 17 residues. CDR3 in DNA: TGCGCCAGCAGCACCAGCCAGGGGGGCTCTGGGGCCAACGTCCTGACTTTC. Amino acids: CASSTSQGGSGANVLTF.

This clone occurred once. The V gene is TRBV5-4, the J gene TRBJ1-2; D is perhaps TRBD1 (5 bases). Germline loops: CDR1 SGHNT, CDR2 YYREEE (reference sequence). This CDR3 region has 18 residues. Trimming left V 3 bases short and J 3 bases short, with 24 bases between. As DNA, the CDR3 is TGTGCCAGCAGCTGGGGCGAGGGGACCCACGCTCGTCACTATGGCTACACCTTC. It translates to CASSWGEGTHARHYGYTF.

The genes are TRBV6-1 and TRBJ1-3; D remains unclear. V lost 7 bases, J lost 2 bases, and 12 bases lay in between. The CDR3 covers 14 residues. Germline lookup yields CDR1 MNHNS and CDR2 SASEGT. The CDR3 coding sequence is TGTGCCAGCAACGAGGAGGCCCCTGGAAACACCATATATTTT. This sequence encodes CASNEEAPGNTIYF.

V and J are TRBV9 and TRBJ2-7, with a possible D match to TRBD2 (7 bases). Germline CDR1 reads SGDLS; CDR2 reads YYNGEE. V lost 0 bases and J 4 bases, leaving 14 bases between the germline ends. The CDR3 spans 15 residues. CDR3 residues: CASSVDAGAFYEQYF. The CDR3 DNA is TGTGCCAGCAGCGTAGATGCGGGGGCTTTTTACGAGCAGTACTTC.

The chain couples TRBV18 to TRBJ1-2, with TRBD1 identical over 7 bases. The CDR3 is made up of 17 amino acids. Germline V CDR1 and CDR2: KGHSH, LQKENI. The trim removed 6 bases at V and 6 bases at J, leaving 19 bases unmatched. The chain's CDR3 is CASSPFDRISTGNGYTF. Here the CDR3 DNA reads TGTGCCAGCTCCCCCTTTGATAGGATTTCGACAGGGAATGGCTACACCTTC.

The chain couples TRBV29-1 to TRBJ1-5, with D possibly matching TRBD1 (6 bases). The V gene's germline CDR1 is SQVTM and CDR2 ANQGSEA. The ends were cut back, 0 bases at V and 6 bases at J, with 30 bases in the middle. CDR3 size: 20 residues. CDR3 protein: CSVEDGPNRPFGGLPQPQHF. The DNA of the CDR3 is TGCAGCGTTGAAGATGGACCGAACCGCCCCTTTGGGGGGCTCCCTCAGCCCCAGCATTTT.

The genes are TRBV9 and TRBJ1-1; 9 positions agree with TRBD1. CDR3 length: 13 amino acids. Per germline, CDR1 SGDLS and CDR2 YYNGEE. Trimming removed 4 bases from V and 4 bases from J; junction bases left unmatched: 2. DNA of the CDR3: TGTGCCAGCAGCACGACAGGGGGCACTGAAGCTTTCTTT. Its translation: CASSTTGGTEAFF.

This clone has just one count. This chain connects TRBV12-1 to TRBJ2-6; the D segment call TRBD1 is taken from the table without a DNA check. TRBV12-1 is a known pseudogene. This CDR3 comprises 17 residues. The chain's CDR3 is CASSEIVGQSRANVLTF. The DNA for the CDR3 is TGTGCCAGCAGCGAGATCGTAGGACAAAGTCGGGCCAACGTCCTGACTTTC.

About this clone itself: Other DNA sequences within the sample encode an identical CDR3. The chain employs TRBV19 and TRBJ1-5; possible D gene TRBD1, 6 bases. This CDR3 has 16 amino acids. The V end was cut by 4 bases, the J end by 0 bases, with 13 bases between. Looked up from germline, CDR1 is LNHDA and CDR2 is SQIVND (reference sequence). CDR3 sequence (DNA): TGTGCCAGTAGTAACTTACAGGGAAATAGCAATCAGCCCCAGCATTTT. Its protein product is CASSNLQGNSNQPQHF.